Each of the 7 T cell receptor beta chains below was sequenced from the same sample in a study of blood T cell repertoires in COVID-19. Some clones are missing from TCRdb's copy, which holds only in-frame ones; the method was immunoSEQ multiplex PCR. The sample holds 260,000 or so clones, about four fifths seen once. Sequenced material: peripheral blood. The receptor source for this set is a woman between 70 and 85 years old with acute or convalescent COVID-19.

This clone was seen a single time. The DNA for the CDR3 is TGTGCCAGCAGCTTAGGGGGGGAAATTCAGCCCCAGCATTTT. This translates into CASSLGGEIQPQHF. The chain links TRBV7-2 to TRBJ1-5; D is perhaps TRBD1 (5 bases). CDR1 and CDR2 from the germline V gene are SGHTA and FQGNSA. This CDR3 is 14 amino acids long. The V end was cut by 1 base, the J end by 6 bases, with 10 bases between.

This chain joins TRBV7-2 and TRBJ1-5, with D perhaps matching TRBD1 (6 bases). Per germline, CDR1 SGHTA and CDR2 FQGNSA. The CDR3 contains 15 residues. Trimming took 5 bases from V and 4 from J, leaving 15 bases between them. As DNA, the CDR3 is TGTGCCAGCAGCCCTATAGCAGGGGCAAATCAGCCCCAGCATTTT. Residues: CASSPIAGANQPQHF.

The chain employs TRBV5-6 and TRBJ2-7; 9 nucleotides align to TRBD1. Germline assignment: CDR1 SGHDT and CDR2 YYEEEE. J lost 3 bases, V lost 4 bases, and 8 bases had no gene match. This CDR3 has 15 amino acids. This CDR3 reads CASSGAGTGIYEQYF. DNA for the CDR3: TGTGCCAGCAGCGGGGCCGGGACAGGGATCTACGAGCAGTACTTC. Full variable domain (remainder filled in from reference TRBV5-6 and TRBJ2-7): DAGVTQSPTHLIKTRGQQVTLRCSPKSGHDTVSWYQQALGQGPQFIFQYYEEEERQRGNFPDRFSGHQFPNYSSELNVNALLLGDSALYLCASSGAGTGIYEQYFGPGTRLTVT.

This chain joins TRBV6-2 or TRBV6-3 and TRBJ1-1; tentative D call: TRBD1 (6 bases). CDR1 and CDR2 from the germline V gene are MNHEY and SVGEGT. The CDR3 is 14 residues long. The V end was cut by 2 bases, the J end by 5 bases, with 12 bases between. DNA of the CDR3: TGTGCCAGCAGTTACATGGGGGCGCTAACTGAAGCTTTCTTT. It specifies CASSYMGALTEAFF.

This chain uses TRBV5-1 with TRBJ1-1; D ambiguous. Trimming pared 2 bases from V and 2 bases from J, leaving 10 bases between. The length of the CDR3 is 14 residues. CDR1 and CDR2 from the germline V gene are SGHRS and YFSETQ. In DNA form, the CDR3 reads TGCGCCAGCAGCTTCTCTACCCTCAACACTGAAGCTTTCTTT. Translated: CASSFSTLNTEAFF.

The DNA for the CDR3 is TGTGCCAGCAGCGTAGATTTCCGCGCGGGGAACACTGAAGCTTTCTTT. This translates into CASSVDFRAGNTEAFF. V usage is TRBV7-2 and J usage is TRBJ1-1, with D unclear. The CDR3 consists of 16 residues. CDR1 SGHTA and CDR2 FQGNSA come from the germline V gene. Trimming took 5 bases from V and 1 from J, leaving 17 bases between them.

The V and J genes are TRBV25-1 and TRBJ1-1, with 10 positions matching TRBD1. V shed 1 base and J 1 base; nucleotides not matched to a gene: 6. Germline-derived CDR1 and CDR2 are MGHDK and SYGVNS. The CDR3 consists of 17 residues. CDR3 protein: CASSELSGQGKNTEAFF. CDR3 coding DNA: TGTGCCAGCAGTGAATTATCGGGACAGGGGAAGAACACTGAAGCTTTCTTT.